This T cell receptor beta chain was identified in a study of blood T cell repertoires in COVID-19. As for the study in general: PBMCs, B-cell-depleted T cells, or T cells were the source of the cDNA or gDNA that made up the material.

The study recruited people aged roughly 18 to 89 years across approximately 25 US areas. In the source study's methods: How many nucleated cells were present was estimated from reference gene primer amplification. TCRdb's copy holds only in-frame clones and misses some; the assay was immunoSEQ multiplex PCR. D and trimming come from the DNA, and the V and J calls and clone size come from that table. Here the sample spans about 280,000 clones, around 90% being singletons. The source of this sequence is a woman aged 18-29 years with acute COVID-19. The sample comprised PBMCs or T cells enriched from blood (not recorded which).

CDR3 in DNA: TGTGCCAGCTCACCAGGTCAGACGAATAGCTCACCCCTCCACTTT. Translating gives CASSPGQTNSSPLHF. The genes are TRBV18 and TRBJ1-6; D remains ambiguous. From germline, CDR1 is KGHSH and CDR2 LQKENI. Trimming took off 2 bases at V and 10 bases at J, with 15 bases between the two ends. The CDR3 is 15 residues long.